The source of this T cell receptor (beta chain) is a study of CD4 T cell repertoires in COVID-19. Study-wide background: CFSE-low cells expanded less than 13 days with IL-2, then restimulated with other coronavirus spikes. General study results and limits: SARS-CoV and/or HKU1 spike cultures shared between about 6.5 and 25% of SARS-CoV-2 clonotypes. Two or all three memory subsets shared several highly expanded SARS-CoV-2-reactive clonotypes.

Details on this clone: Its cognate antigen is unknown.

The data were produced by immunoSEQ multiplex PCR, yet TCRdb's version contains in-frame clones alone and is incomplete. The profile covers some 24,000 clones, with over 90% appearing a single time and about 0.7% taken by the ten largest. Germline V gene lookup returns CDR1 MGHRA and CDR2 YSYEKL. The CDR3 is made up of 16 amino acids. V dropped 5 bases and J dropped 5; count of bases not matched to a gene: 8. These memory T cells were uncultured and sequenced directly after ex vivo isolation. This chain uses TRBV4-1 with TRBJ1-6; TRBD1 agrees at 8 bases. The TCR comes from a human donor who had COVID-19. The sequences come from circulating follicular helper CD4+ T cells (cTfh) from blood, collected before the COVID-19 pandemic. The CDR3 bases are TGCGCCAGCAGCGACGACCAGGGGGCGCATAATTCACCCCTCCACTTT. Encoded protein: CASSDDQGAHNSPLHF.